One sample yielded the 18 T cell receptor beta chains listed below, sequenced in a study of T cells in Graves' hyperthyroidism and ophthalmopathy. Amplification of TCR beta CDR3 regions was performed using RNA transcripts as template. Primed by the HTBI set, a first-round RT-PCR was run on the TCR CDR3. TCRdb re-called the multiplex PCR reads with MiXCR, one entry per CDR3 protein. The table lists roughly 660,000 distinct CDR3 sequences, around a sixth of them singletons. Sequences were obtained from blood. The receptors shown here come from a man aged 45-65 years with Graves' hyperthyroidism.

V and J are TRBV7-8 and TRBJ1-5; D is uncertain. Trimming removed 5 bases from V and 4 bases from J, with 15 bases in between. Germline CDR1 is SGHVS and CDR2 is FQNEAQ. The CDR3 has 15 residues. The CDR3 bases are TGTGCCAGCAGCCCTCTCTCCGGGCTAAATCAGCCCCAGCATTTT. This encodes CASSPLSGLNQPQHF.

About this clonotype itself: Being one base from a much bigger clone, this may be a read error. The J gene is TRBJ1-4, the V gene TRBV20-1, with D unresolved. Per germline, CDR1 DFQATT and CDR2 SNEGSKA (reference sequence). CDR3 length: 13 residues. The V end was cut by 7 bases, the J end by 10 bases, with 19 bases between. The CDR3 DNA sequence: TGCAGTGTTAGCCCCGATAGGCGAGGAAAACTGTTTTTT. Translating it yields CSVSPDRRGKLFF.

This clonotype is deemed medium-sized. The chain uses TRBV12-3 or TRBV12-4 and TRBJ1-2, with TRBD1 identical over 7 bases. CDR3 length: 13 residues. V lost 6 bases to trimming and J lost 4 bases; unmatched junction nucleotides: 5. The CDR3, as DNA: TGTGCCAGCAGCCCAGGACAGGTCTATGGCTACACCTTC. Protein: CASSPGQVYGYTF.

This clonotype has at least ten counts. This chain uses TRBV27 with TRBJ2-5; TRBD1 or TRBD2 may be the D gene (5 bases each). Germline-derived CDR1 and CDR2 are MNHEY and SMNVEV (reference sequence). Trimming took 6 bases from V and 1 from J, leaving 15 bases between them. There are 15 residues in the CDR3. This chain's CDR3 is CASRPGTVSQETQYF. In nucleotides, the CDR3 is TGTGCCAGCAGACCTGGGACGGTAAGCCAAGAGACCCAGTACTTC.

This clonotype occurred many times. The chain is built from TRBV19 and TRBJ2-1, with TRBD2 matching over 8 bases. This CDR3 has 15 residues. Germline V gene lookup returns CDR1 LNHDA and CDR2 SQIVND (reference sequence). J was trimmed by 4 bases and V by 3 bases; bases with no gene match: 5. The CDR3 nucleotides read TGTGCCAGTAGTATCTCGACTAGCGAGTACAATGAGCAGTTCTTC. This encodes CASSISTSEYNEQFF.

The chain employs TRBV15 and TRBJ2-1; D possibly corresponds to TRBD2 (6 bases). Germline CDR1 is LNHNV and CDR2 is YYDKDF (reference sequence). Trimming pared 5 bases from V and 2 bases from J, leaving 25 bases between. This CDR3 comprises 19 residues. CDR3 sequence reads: CATSRSDWRAGRTYNEQFF. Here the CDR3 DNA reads TGTGCCACCAGCCGATCCGACTGGAGAGCGGGCCGCACCTACAATGAGCAGTTCTTC.

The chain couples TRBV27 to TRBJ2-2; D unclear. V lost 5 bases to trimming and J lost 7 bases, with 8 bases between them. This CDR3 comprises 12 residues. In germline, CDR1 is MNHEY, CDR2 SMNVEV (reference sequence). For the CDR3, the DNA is TGTGCCAGCAGTGAAATCCGCGGGGAGCTGTTTTTT. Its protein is CASSEIRGELFF.

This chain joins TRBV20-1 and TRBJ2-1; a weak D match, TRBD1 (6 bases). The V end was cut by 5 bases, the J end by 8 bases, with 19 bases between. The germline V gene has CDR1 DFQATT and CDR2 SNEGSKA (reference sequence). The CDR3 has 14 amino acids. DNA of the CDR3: TGCAGTGCTGGTTGGGACATTACTTTATATGAGCAGTTCTTC. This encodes CSAGWDITLYEQFF.

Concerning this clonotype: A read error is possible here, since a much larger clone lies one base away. DNA for the CDR3: TGTGTCAGCAGTACCGACCGATTTCAGCCCCAGCATTTT. This translates into CVSSTDRFQPQHF. The chain joins TRBV27 to TRBJ1-5; D remains ambiguous. Germline loops: CDR1 MNHEY, CDR2 SMNVEV (reference sequence). CDR3 length: 13 amino acids.

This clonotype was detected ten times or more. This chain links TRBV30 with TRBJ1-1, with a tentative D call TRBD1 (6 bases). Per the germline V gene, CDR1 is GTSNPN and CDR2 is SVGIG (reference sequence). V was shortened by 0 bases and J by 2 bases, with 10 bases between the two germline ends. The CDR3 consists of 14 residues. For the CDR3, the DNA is TGTGCCTGGAGTGTAAACAGGGTCAACACTGAAGCTTTCTTT. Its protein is CAWSVNRVNTEAFF.

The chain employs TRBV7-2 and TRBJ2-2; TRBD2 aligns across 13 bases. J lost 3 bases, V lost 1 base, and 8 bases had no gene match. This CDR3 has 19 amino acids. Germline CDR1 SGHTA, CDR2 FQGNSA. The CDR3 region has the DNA TGTGCCAGCAGCTTAGTCCCCGAACTAGCGGGAGGGTACACCGGGGAGCTGTTTTTT. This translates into CASSLVPELAGGYTGELFF.

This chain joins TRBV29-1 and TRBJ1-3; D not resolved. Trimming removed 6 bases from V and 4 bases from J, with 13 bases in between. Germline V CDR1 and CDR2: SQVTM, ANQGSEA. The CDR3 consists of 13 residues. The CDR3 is CSVIPGPGNTIYF. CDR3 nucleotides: TGCAGCGTGATTCCGGGTCCAGGAAACACCATATATTTT.

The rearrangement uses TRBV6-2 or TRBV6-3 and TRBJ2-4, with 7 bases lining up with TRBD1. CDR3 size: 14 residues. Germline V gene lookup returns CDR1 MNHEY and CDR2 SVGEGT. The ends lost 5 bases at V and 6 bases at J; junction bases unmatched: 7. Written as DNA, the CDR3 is TGTGCCAGCAGTACCCCGGACAGGATAAACATTCAGTACTTC. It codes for CASSTPDRINIQYF.

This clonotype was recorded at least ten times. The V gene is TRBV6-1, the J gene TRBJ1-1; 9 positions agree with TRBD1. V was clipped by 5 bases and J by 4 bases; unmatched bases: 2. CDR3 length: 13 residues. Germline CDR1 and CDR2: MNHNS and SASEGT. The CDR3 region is CASSWTGATEAFF. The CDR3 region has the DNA TGTGCCAGCAGTTGGACAGGGGCCACTGAAGCTTTCTTT.

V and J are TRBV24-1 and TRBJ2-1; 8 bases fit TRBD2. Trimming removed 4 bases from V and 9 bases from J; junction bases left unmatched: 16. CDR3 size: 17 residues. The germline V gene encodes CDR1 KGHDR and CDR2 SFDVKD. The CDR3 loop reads CATSDWTSRKRVGEQFF. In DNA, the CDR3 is TGTGCCACCAGTGACTGGACTAGCCGCAAGCGGGTGGGTGAGCAGTTCTTC.

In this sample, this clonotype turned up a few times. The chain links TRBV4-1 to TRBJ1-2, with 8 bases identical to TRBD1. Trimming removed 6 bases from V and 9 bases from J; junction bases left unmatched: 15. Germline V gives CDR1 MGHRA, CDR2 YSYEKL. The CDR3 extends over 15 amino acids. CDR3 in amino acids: CASSRSTGTGLSYTF. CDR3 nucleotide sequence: TGCGCCAGCAGTCGCTCGACCGGGACAGGCTTGAGCTACACCTTC.

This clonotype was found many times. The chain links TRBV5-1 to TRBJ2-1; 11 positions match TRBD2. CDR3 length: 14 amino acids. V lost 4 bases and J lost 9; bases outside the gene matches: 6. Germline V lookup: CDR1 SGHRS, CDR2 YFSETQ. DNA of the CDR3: TGCGCCAGCAGCCTTCAGACTAGCGGGATTGAGCAGTTCTTC. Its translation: CASSLQTSGIEQFF.

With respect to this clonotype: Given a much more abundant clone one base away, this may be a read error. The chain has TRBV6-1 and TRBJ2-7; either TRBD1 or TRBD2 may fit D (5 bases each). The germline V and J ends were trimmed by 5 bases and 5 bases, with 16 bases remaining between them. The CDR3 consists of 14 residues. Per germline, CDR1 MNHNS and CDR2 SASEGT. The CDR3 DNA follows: TGTGCCAGCAGTCCCCCCGAGGGGATGGACGAGCAGTACTTC. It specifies CASSPPEGMDEQYF.